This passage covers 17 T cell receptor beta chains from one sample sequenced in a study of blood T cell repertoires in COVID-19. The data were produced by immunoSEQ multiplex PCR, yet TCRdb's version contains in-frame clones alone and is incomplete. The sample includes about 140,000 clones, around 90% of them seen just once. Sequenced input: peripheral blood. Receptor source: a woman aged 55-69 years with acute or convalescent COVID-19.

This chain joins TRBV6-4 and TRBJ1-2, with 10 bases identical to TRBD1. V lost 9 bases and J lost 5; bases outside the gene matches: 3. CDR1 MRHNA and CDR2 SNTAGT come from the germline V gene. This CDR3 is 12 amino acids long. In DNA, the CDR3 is TGTGCCAGTTGGGACAGGGGTTATGGCTACACCTTC. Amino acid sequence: CASWDRGYGYTF.

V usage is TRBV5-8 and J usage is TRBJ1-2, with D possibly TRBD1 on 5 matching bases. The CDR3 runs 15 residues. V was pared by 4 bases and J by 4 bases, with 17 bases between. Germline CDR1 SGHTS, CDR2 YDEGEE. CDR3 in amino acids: CASSVGGVDFYGYTF. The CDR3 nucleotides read TGTGCCAGCAGCGTGGGGGGGGTTGACTTCTATGGCTACACCTTC.

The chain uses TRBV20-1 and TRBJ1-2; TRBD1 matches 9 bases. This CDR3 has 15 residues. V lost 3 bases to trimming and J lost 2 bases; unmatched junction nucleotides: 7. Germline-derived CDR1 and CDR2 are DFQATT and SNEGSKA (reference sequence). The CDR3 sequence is CSASDDRGRNYGYTF. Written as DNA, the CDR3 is TGCAGTGCTAGTGATGACAGGGGGAGAAACTATGGCTACACCTTC.

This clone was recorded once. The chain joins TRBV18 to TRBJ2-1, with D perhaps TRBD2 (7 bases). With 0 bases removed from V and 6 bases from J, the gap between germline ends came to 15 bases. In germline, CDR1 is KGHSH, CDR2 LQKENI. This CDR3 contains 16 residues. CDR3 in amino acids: CASSPPSGGKSNEQFF. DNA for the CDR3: TGTGCCAGCTCACCACCTTCGGGGGGCAAAAGCAATGAGCAGTTCTTC.

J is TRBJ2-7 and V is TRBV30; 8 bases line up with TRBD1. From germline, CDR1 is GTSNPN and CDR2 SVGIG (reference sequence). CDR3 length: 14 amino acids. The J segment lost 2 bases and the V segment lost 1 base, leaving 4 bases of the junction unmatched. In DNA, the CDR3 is TGTGCCTGGAGTGGGGTGACAGGGGCCTACGAGCAGTACTTC. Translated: CAWSGVTGAYEQYF.

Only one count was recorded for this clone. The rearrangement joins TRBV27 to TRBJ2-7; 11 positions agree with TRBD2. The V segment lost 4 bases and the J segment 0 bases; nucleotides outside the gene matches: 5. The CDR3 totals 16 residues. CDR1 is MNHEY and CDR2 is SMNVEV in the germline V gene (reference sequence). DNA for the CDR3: TGTGCCAGCAGTTCTTTAGCGGGGGGGGACTCCTACGAGCAGTACTTC. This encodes CASSSLAGGDSYEQYF.

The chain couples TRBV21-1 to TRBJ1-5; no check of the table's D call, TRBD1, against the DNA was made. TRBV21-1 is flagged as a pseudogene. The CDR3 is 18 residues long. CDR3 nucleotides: TGTGCCAGCAGCACCCCTTCCTCTGGTGACAGAATGAATCAGCCCCAGCATTTT. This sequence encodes CASSTPSSGDRMNQPQHF.

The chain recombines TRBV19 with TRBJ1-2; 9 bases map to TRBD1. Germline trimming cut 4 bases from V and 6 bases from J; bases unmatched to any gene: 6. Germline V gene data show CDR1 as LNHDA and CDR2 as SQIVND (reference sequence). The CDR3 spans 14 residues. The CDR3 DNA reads TGTGCCAGTAGTAACAGGGGGCGGCGGAATGGCTACACCTTC. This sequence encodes CASSNRGRRNGYTF.

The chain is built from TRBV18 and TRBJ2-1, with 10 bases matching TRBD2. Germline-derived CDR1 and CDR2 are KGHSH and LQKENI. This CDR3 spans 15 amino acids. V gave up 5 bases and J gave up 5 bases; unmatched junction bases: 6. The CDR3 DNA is TGTGCCAGCTCAACAGCGGGGGGGCCTCACAATGAGCAGTTCTTC. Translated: CASSTAGGPHNEQFF.

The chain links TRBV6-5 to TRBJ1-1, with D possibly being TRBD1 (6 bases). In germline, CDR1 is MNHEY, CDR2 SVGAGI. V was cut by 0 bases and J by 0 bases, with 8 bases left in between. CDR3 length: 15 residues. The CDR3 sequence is CASSYSSGVNTEAFF. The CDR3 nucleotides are TGTGCCAGCAGTTACTCGTCAGGGGTGAACACTGAAGCTTTCTTT.

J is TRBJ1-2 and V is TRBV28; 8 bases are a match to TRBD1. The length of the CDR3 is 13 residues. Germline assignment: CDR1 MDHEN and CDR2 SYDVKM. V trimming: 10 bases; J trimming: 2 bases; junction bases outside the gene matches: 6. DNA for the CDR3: TGTGCCATACAGGGGGGGCCAAACTATGGCTACACCTTC. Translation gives CAIQGGPNYGYTF.

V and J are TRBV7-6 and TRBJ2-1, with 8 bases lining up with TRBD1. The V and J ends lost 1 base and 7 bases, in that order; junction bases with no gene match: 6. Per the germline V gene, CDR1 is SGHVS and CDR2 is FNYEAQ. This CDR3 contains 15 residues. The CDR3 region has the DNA TGTGCCAGCAGCTTAGGGCAGGGGGCCATAAATGAGCAGTTCTTC. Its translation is CASSLGQGAINEQFF. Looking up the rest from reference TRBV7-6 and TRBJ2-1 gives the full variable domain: GAGVSQSPRYKVTKRGQDVALRCDPISGHVSLYWYRQALGQGPEFLTYFNYEAQQDKSGLPNDRFSAERPEGSISTLTIQRTEQRDSAMYRCASSLGQGAINEQFFGPGTRLTVL.

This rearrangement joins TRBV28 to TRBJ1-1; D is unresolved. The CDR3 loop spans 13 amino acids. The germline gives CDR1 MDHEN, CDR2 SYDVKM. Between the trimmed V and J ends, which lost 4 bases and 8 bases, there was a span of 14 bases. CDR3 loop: CASSSPVTKEAFF. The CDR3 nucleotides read TGTGCCAGCAGTTCCCCGGTAACTAAAGAAGCTTTCTTT.

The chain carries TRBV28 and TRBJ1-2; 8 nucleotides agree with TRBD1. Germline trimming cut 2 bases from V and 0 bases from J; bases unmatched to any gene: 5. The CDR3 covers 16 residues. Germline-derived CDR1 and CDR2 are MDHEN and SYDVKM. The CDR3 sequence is CASSLTGGSSNYGYTF. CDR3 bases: TGTGCCAGCAGTTTAACAGGGGGTTCCTCTAACTATGGCTACACCTTC.

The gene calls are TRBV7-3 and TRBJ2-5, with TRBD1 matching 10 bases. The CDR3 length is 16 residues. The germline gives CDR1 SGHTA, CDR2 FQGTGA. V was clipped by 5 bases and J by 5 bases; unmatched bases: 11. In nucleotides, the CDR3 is TGTGCCAGCAGCAAAACCGGGACAGGGGTAGTCGAGACCCAGTACTTC. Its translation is CASSKTGTGVVETQYF.

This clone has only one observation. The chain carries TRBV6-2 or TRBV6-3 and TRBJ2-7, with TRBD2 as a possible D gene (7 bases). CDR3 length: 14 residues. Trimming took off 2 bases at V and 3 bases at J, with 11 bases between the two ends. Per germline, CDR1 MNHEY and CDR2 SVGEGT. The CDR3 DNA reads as TGTGCCAGCAGTTACGCAGGGGAGGGCTACGAGCAGTACTTC. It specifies CASSYAGEGYEQYF.

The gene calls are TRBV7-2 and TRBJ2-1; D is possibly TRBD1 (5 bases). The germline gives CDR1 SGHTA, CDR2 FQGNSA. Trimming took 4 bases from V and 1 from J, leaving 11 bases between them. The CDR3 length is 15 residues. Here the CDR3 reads CASSSIRQSYNEQFF. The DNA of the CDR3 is TGTGCCAGCAGCTCCATCCGACAGTCCTACAATGAGCAGTTCTTC.